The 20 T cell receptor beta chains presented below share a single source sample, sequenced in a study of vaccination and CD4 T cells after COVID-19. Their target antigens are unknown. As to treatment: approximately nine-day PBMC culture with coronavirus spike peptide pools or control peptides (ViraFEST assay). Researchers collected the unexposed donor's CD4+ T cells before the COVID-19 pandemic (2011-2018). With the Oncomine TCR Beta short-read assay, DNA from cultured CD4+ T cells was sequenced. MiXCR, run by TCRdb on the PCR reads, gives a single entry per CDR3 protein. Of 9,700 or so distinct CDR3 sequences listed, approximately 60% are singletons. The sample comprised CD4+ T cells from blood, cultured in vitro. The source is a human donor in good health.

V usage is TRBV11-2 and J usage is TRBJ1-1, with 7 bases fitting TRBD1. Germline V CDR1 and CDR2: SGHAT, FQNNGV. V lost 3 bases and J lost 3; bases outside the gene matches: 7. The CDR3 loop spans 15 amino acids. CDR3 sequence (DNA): TGTGCCAGCAGCTTGCTTCTCGGGACAGACACTGAAGCTTTCTTT. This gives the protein CASSLLLGTDTEAFF.

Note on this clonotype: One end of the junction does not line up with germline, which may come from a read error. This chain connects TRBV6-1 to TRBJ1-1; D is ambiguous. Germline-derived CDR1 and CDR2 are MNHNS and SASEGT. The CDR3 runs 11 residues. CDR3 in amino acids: CASSESYIRDF. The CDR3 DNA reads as TGTGCCAGCAGTGAATCGTACATCCGGGACTTT.

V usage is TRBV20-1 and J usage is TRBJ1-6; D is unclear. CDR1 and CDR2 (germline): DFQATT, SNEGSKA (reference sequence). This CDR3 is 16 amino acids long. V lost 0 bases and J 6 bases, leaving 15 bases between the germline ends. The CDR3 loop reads CSARDPALSLNSPLHF. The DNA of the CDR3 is TGCAGTGCTAGAGATCCGGCACTCAGCCTTAATTCACCCCTCCACTTT.

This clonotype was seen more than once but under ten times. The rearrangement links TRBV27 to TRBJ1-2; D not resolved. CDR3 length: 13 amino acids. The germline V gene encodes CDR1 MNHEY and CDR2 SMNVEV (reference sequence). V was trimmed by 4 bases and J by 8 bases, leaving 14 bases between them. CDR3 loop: CASSSGSPGGYTF. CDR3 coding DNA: TGTGCCAGCAGTTCAGGATCGCCGGGCGGCTACACCTTC.

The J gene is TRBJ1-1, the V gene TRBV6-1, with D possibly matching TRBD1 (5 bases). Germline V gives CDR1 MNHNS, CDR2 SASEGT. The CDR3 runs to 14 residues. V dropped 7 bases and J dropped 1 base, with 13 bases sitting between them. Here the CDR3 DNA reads TGTGCCAGCACCGTGACAGTAACGAACACTGAAGCTTTCTTT. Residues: CASTVTVTNTEAFF.

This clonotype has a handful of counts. CDR3 loop: CAISESTQIANTGELFF. CDR3 nucleotide sequence: TGTGCCATCAGTGAGTCAACACAGATCGCGAACACCGGGGAGCTGTTTTTT. V gene TRBV10-3 combines with J gene TRBJ2-2; D not resolved. Trimming pared 0 bases from V and 0 bases from J, leaving 11 bases between. Per the germline V gene, CDR1 is ENHRY and CDR2 is SYGVKD. CDR3 length equals 17 residues.

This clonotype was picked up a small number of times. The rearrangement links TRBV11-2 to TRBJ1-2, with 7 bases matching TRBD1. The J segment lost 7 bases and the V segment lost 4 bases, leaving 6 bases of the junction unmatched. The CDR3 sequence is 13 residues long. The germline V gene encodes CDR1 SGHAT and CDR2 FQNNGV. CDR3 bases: TGTGCCAGCAGCTCAGAGACAGGGTCTGGCTACACCTTC. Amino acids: CASSSETGSGYTF. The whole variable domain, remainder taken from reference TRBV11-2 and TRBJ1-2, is EAGVAQSPRYKIIEKRQSVAFWCNPISGHATLYWYQQILGQGPKLLIQFQNNGVVDDSQLPKDRFSAERLKGVDSTLKIQPAKLEDSAVYLCASSSETGSGYTFGSGTRLTVV.

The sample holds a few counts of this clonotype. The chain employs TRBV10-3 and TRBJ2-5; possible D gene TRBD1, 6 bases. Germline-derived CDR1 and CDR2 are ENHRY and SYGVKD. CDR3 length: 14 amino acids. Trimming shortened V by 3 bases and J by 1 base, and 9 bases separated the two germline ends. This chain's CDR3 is CAISETGPQETQYF. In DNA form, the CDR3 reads TGTGCCATCAGTGAAACAGGGCCCCAAGAGACCCAGTACTTC.

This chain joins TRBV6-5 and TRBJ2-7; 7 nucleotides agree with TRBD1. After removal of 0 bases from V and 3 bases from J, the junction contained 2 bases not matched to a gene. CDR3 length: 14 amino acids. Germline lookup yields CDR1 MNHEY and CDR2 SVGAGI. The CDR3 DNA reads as TGTGCCAGCAGTTACTCTGGGACAGACTACGAGCAGTACTTC. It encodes CASSYSGTDYEQYF.

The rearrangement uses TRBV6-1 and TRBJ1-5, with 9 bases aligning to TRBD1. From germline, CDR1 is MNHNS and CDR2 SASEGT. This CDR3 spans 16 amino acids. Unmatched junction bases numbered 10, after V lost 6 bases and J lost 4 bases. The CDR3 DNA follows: TGTGCCAGCAGCGAGGACAGGGGAAGTAAAAATCAGCCCCAGCATTTT. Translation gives CASSEDRGSKNQPQHF.

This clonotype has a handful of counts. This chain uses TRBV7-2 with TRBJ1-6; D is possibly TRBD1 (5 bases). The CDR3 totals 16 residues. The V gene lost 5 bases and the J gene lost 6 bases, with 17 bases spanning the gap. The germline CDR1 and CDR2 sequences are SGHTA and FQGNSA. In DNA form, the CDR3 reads TGTGCCAGCAGCCCCAACTGGGGGGGGGGTAATTCACCCCTCCACTTT. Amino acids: CASSPNWGGGNSPLHF.

CDR3 sequence reads: CAWSVGTYSNQPQHF. DNA of the CDR3: TGTGCCTGGAGCGTCGGGACATATAGCAATCAGCCCCAGCATTTT. The chain is built from TRBV30 and TRBJ1-5; weak D call: TRBD1 (6 bases). Deletions cut 3 bases from V and 0 bases from J, with 12 bases between. Per the germline V gene, CDR1 is GTSNPN and CDR2 is SVGIG (reference sequence). The length of the CDR3 is 15 residues.

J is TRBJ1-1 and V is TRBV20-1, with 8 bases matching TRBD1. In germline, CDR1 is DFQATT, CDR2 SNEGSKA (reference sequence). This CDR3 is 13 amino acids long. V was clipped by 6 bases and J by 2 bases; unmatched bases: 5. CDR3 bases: TGCAGTGCACCGGGACAGGCCAACACTGAAGCTTTCTTT. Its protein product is CSAPGQANTEAFF.

CDR3 region: CASSPGQGALRETQYF. As DNA, the CDR3 is TGTGCCAGCAGTCCGGGACAGGGGGCGTTGAGAGAGACCCAGTACTTC. V usage is TRBV12-3 or TRBV12-4 and J usage is TRBJ2-5; 12 bases are shared with TRBD1. The CDR3 extends over 16 amino acids. J gave up 4 bases and V 5 bases, and 8 bases lay outside the gene matches.

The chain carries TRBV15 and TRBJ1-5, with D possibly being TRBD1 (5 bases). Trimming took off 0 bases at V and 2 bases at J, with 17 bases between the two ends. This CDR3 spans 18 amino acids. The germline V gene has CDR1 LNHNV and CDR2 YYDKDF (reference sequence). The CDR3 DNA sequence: TGTGCCACCAGCAGAGATCACGGGACTCCCTCCGGCAATCAGCCCCAGCATTTT. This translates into CATSRDHGTPSGNQPQHF.

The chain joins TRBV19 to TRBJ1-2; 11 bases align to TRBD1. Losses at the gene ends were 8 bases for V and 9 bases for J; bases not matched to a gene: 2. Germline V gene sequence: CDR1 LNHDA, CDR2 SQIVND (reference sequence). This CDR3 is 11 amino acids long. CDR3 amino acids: CASGDRGSYTF. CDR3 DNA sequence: TGTGCCAGTGGGGACAGGGGGAGCTACACCTTC.

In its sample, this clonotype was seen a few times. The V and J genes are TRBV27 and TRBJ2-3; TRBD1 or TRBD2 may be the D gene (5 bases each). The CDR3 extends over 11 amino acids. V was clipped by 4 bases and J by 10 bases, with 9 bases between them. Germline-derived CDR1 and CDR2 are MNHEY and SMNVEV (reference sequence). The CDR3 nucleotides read TGTGCCAGCAGTTCGGGACCTGCGCAGTATTTT. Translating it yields CASSSGPAQYF.

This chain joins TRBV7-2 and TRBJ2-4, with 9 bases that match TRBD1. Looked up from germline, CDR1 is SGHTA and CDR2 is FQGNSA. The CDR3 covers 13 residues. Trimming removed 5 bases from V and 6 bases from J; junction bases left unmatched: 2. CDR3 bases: TGTGCCAGCAGCGACAGGGGGAGAAACATTCAGTACTTC. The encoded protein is CASSDRGRNIQYF.

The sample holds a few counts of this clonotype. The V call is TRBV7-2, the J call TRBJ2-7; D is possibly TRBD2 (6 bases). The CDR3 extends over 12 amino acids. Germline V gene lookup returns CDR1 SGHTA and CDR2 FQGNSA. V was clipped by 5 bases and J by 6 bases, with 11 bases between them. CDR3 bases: TGTGCCAGCAGCGCCTCTAGCGCCGAGCAGTACTTC. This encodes CASSASSAEQYF. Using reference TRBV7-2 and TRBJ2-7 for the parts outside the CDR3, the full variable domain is GAGVSQSPSNKVTEKGKDVELRCDPISGHTALYWYRQSLGQGLEFLIYFQGNSAPDKSGLPSDRFSAERTGGSVSTLTIQRTQQEDSAVYLCASSASSAEQYFGPGTRLTVT.

CDR3 DNA sequence: TGTGCCAGCAGTTTGACAGGGGGCATGGGCTCGGGCATGAACACTGAAGCTTTCTTT. Translating it yields CASSLTGGMGSGMNTEAFF. The chain combines TRBV12-3 or TRBV12-4 with TRBJ1-1, with TRBD1 matching over 10 bases. V lost 3 bases and J lost 0; bases outside the gene matches: 13. CDR3 length equals 19 residues.